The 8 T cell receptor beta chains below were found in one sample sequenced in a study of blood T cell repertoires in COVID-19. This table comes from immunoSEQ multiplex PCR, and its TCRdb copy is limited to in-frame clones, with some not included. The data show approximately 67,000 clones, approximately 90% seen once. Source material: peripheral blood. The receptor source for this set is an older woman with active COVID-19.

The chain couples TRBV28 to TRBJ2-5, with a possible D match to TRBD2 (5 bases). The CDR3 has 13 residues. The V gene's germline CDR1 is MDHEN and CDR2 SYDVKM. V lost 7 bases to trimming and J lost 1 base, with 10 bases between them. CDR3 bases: TGTGCCAGCATTGGCGGAGGCCAAGAGACCCAGTACTTC. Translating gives CASIGGGQETQYF.

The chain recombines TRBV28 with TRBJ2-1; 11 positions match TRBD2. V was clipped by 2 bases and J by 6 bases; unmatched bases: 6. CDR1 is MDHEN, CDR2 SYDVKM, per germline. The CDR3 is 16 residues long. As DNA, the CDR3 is TGTGCCAGCAGTTTAACTAGCGGGAGTAAAATCAATGAGCAGTTCTTC. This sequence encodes CASSLTSGSKINEQFF.

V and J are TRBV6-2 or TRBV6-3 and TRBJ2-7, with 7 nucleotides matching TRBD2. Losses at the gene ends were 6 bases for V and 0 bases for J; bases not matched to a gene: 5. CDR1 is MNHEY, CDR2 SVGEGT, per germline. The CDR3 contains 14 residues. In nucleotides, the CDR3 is TGTGCCAGCAGCCACGGGGGGAGCTCCTACGAGCAGTACTTC. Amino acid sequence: CASSHGGSSYEQYF.

Here the CDR3 reads CASRSAGYVSETQYF. The CDR3 DNA reads TGTGCCAGCAGGAGTGCAGGGTATGTTTCGGAGACCCAGTACTTC. This chain links TRBV25-1 with TRBJ2-5, with D perhaps matching TRBD1 (5 bases). Germline CDR1 reads MGHDK; CDR2 reads SYGVNS. There are 15 residues in the CDR3. V lost 6 bases and J lost 5, with 19 bases in between.

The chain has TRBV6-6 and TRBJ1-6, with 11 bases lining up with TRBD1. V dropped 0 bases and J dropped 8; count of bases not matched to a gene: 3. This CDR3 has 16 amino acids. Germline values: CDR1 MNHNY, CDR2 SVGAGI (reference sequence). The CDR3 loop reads CASSYSKDRGHSPLHF. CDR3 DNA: TGTGCCAGCAGTTACTCGAAGGACAGGGGGCATTCACCCCTCCACTTT.

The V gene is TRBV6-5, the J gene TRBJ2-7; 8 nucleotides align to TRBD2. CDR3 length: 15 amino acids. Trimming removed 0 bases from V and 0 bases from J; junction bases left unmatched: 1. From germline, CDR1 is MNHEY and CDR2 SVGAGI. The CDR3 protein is CASSYSSGASYEQYF. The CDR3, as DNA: TGTGCCAGCAGTTACTCTAGCGGGGCCTCCTACGAGCAGTACTTC.

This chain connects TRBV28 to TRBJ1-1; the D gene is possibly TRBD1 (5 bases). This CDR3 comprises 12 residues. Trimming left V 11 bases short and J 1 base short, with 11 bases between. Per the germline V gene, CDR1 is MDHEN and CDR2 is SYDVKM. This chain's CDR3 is CAWGRWNTEAFF. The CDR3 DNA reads TGTGCCTGGGGCAGGTGGAACACTGAAGCTTTCTTT.

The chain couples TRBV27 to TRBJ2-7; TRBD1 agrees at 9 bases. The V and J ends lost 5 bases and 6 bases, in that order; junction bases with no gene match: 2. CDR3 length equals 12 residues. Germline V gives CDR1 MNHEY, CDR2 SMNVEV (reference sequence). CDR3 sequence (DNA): TGTGCCAGCAGTCCGACAGGGGGCGAGCAGTACTTC. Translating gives CASSPTGGEQYF.